This T cell receptor beta chain was obtained from a study of T cells in Graves' hyperthyroidism and ophthalmopathy (dated by TCRdb to the late 2010s). Turning to the overall study: Peripheral blood samples were taken at initial diagnosis, before any treatment was given. Whether ophthalmopathy could be predicted prospectively was tested in an independent validation cohort made up of 18 to 20 hyperthyroidism patients plus 17 patients who later progressed to ophthalmopathy. Thyroid tissue and blood T-cell repertoires from several Graves' hyperthyroidism patients were also compared in the study. For training and testing, the 100 or so patients in the discovery cohort were randomly divided in a 7:3 ratio. A discovery cohort of 95 to 100 patients, fewer than 50 with Graves' ophthalmopathy and more than 55 with stable Graves' hyperthyroidism, was used to find distinguishing TCR V-J signatures. Following sampling, methimazole starting at 30 mg daily was given to hyperthyroidism patients, and high-dose intravenous methylprednisolone was given to ophthalmopathy patients. TCR Vbeta CDR3 sequencing of some 140 peripheral blood samples (approximately 44 ophthalmopathy, around 80 hyperthyroidism and roughly 17 progressor patients) is reported in the paper.

Looking up the germline V gene yields CDR1 SGHTS and CDR2 YDEGEE. The CDR3 measures 13 amino acids from cysteine to phenylalanine. The sequence is cut down to CDR3 DNA, 39 bases in frame from base 1. Overall study outcomes, separate from this receptor: No statistical method was used to set the sample size in advance, and investigators knew the group allocation. In validation, progression to ophthalmopathy was predicted by the model with almost 71% sensitivity and roughly 72% specificity, a median of 6.5 months before onset. In cross-validation, a model built on a 13 V-J signature told ophthalmopathy apart from stable hyperthyroidism with approximately 90% sensitivity and 81% to 82% specificity, and in testing the same model reached 80%/75%. Blood samples also contained most of the expanded thyroid clonotypes (frequency above 0.001), which suggests that blood repertoires may reflect thyroid immune responses.

In the ophthalmopathy patients, disease was moderately to severely active, with a Clinical Activity Score of 3 or more, a NOSPECS grade of 4 or more, and a duration of less than 3 months. Any patient with an uncontrolled infection, another autoimmune disease, pregnancy or lactation was excluded. Diagnoses relied on clinical symptoms, serum thyroxine and TRAb, thyroid ultrasound and orbital computed tomography. PBMCs were separated from roughly 10 ml of fresh peripheral blood using Ficoll-Paque density gradient centrifugation. Total RNA was extracted using Trizol reagent, and RNA quality was assessed on an Agilent 2100 Bioanalyzer. Comments on this clonotype: The antigen it binds to is not known. No base-level quality is on record; no much larger clone is a single base apart.

The TCR beta CDR3 regions were amplified from the RNA transcripts. The first round of RT-PCR for the TCR CDR3 was performed with the HTBI primer set and the Qiagen OneStep RT-PCR kit. The libraries were constructed in a second round of multiplex PCR and then size-selected and purified. Libraries were sequenced paired-end with 100 bp reads on an Illumina HiSeq2000. In the original analysis: SOAPnuke was used to process the raw data, removing reads that contained adapters or uncalled bases, had a mean Phred below 15, or lacked an exact match to the constant primer or identifier. COPE v1.2.5 was used to merge high-quality paired reads, and clonotypes were defined as unique nucleotide sequences. Clonotypes were aligned to IMGT TRBV, TRBD and TRBJ reference segments using MiTCR v1.1. Only V-J combinations with frequency above 0.0001, covering 99.2% of repertoires, were analysed. A TCS score was defined as the ratio between F50 (clonal expansion) and ExV (chaos), using BLOSUM62-based TCRdist between CDR3 peptides within each V-J. Welch's t-statistics and random forest reduced 500 to 650 V-J features to 13, which were used in a naive Bayes classifier (R e1071). The public sequencing data were trimmed at Q25 with fastp and processed into clonotypes with MiXCR by TCRdb, which kept only in-frame beta chains. Records with the same CDR3 protein are collapsed into one entry carrying the most frequent genes and DNA. These V and J calls derive from TCRdb rather than the authors' analysis. For this sample there are about 530,000 distinct CDR3 sequences; roughly a sixth appear just once. About 16% of the sample rests with the top ten.

The sequence came from a woman aged 18 to 35 with Graves' ophthalmopathy. Recombination joined TRBV5-8 with TRBJ1-2; TRBD1 aligns with 7 central bases. Sample: blood. The DNA is as follows: TGTGCGGCGGGTGGACAGGCCAACTATGGCTACACCTTC. Translated, this is CAAGGQANYGYTF.